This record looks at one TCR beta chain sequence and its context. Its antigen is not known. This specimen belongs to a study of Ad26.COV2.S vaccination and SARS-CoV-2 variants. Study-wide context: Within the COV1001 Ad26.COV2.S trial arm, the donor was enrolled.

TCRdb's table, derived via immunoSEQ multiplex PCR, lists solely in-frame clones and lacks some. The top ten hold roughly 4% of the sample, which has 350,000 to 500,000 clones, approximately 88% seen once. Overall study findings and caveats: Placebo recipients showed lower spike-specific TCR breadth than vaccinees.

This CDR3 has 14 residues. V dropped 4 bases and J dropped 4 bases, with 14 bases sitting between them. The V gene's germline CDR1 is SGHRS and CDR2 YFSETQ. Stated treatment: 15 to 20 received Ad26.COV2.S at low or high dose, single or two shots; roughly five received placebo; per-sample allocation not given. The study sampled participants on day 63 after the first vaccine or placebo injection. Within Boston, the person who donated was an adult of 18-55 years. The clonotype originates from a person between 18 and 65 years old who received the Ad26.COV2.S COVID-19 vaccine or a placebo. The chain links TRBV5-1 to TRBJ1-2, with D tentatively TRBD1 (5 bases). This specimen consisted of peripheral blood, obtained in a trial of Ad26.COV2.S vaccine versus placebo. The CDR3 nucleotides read TGCGCCAGCAGCAATACCGGGACGGCCTATGGCTACACCTTC. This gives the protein CASSNTGTAYGYTF.